This entry is about one T cell receptor beta chain. This study enrolled people aged about 18 to 90 from approximately 25 US geographic areas. Each participant's cohort was designated according to participant-reported clinical history. Two negative PCRs, clearance, or symptom resolution had been documented for recovered Cohort 3 donors. The sample comes from a study of blood T cell repertoires in COVID-19. Study information: In each case, the material was cDNA or gDNA derived from T cells, B-cell-depleted T cells, or PBMCs.

This CDR3 region has 15 residues. Germline CDR1 and CDR2: MDHEN and SYDVKM. Trimming shortened V by 5 bases and J by 7 bases, and 20 bases separated the two germline ends. Profiling relied on immunoSEQ multiplex PCR, and the TCRdb table lists in-frame clones only, not all of them. The table shows a few hundred thousand clones, with approximately 88% occurring only once. Sequences were obtained from PBMCs or T cells enriched from blood (not recorded which). The receptor was isolated from a woman in her thirties or forties who had recovered from COVID-19. This chain joins TRBV28 and TRBJ1-1, with D perhaps matching TRBD1 (6 bases). In DNA, the CDR3 is TGTGCCAGCAGTAACGGGGGGGACACAAAGGGTGAAGCTTTCTTT. Translating it yields CASSNGGDTKGEAFF.